Sequencing of this T cell receptor (beta chain) was carried out in a study of cytomegalovirus exposure and HLA in healthy donors. In the PCR, 60 Vbeta and 13 Jbeta primers were used. Repertoires were generated with immunoSEQ multiplex PCR, while TCRdb's copy carries only in-frame clones and drops some. The data show tens of thousands of clones, approximately 84% seen once. Details on this clone: Its antigen is undetermined.

Points from the study as a whole: CMV antigen specificity of three CMV-associated chains was confirmed in vitro.

The donors comprised healthy bone marrow donors. Germline V gives CDR1 MNHNS, CDR2 SASEGT. Deletions cut 3 bases from V and 0 bases from J, with 16 bases between. The CDR3 has 17 amino acids. This TCR derives from a woman under 30 in good health and CMV-seropositive. The material sequenced was PBMCs. The genes are TRBV6-1 and TRBJ2-3; TRBD1 might be the D (6 bases). The CDR3 bases are TGTGCCAGCAGTGACCAGGGGATATTACTTAGCACAGATACGCAGTATTTT. Its protein product is CASSDQGILLSTDTQYF.